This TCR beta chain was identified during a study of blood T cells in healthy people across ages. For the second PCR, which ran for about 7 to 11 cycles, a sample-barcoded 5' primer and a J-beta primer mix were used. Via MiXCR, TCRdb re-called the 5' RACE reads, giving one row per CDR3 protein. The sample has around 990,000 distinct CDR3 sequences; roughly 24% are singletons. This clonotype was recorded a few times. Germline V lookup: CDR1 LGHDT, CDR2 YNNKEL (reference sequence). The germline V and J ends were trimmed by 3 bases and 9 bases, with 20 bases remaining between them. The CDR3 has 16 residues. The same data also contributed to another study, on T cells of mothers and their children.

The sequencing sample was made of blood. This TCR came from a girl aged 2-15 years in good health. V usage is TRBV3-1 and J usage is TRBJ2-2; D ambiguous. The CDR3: CASSHSPLTRLRELFF. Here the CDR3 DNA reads TGTGCCAGCAGCCATTCCCCTCTGACCCGATTGAGGGAGCTGTTTTTT. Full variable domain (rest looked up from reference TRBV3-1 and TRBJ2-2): DTAVSQTPKYLVTQMGNDKSIKCEQNLGHDTMYWYKQDSKKFLKIMFSYNNKELIINETVPNRFSPKSPDKAHLNLHINSLELGDSAVYFCASSHSPLTRLRELFFGEGSRLTVL.